Sequencing of this T cell receptor (beta chain) was carried out in a study of blood T cell repertoires in COVID-19. Looking at the study overall: The study drew acute and convalescent COVID-19 samples from the United States, Italy and Spain. PBMCs, B-cell-depleted T cells, or T cells were the source of the cDNA or gDNA that made up the material.

Per the authors' pipeline: Researchers report that nucleated cell counts were estimated from reference gene primer amplification. The data were produced by immunoSEQ multiplex PCR, yet TCRdb's version contains in-frame clones alone and is incomplete. V and J calls and clone size are given by that table; D and trimming were obtained from the DNA. The sample has over 150,000 clones, approximately 80% seen once. This clone was recorded only once. Germline loops: CDR1 MGHRA, CDR2 YSYEKL. V was trimmed by 0 bases and J by 0 bases, leaving 14 bases between them. The CDR3 loop spans 18 amino acids. Sequencing was performed on peripheral blood. V and J are TRBV4-1 and TRBJ1-4; D is perhaps TRBD1 (6 bases). The clonotype was recovered from a man in his 60s with acute or convalescent COVID-19. CDR3 region: CASSQDPQGWATNEKLFF. The CDR3 nucleotides are TGCGCCAGCAGCCAAGATCCCCAGGGGTGGGCAACTAATGAAAAACTGTTTTTT.